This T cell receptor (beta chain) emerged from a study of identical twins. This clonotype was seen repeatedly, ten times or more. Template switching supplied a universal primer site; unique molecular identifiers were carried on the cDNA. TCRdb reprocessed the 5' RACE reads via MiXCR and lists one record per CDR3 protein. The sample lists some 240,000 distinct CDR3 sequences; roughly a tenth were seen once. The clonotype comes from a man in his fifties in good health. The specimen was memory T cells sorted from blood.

The CDR3 reads CASSRRDRGRRLQETQYF. For the CDR3, the DNA is TGTGCCAGCAGTCGCCGGGACAGGGGGCGCCGCCTCCAAGAGACCCAGTACTTC. The chain uses TRBV28 and TRBJ2-5, with 12 bases that match TRBD1. Trimming took 5 bases from V and 1 from J; bases not matched to a gene: 11. The CDR3 runs 18 residues. CDR1 and CDR2 from the germline V gene are MDHEN and SYDVKM.